Below, 20 T cell receptor beta chains from the same sample are listed, as sequenced in a study of glioma-infiltrating T cells. Amplification of TCR alpha and beta CDR3 regions from RNA used iRepertoire nested multiplex PCR. A single record per CDR3 protein comes from TCRdb applying MiXCR to the multiplex PCR reads. The sample contains under 6,500 distinct CDR3 sequences, 40% to 45% of which appear only once. Sequences were obtained from glioma tissue, nonneoplastic brain tissue, or PBMCs (not recorded which). The source of these receptors is a human donor with low-grade glioma or glioblastoma, undergoing nonglioma brain surgery, or in good health (not recorded which).

This clonotype occurred many times. This sequence joins TRBV7-3 and TRBJ1-6; D remains ambiguous. CDR1 is SGHTA, CDR2 FQGTGA, per germline. The germline V and J ends were trimmed by 2 bases and 4 bases, with 6 bases remaining between them. The CDR3 contains 14 residues. The CDR3 sequence is CASSLDGYNSPLHF. DNA of the CDR3: TGTGCCAGCAGCTTAGACGGATATAATTCACCCCTCCACTTT.

This clonotype is deemed medium-sized. The CDR3 sequence: CASSHIAGDTQYF. CDR3 nucleotides: TGTGCCAGCAGCCACATAGCGGGAGATACGCAGTATTTT. The V gene is TRBV7-3, the J gene TRBJ2-3, with 7 bases matching TRBD2. This CDR3 contains 13 residues. V trimming: 5 bases; J trimming: 5 bases; junction bases outside the gene matches: 4. Germline V gene data show CDR1 as SGHTA and CDR2 as FQGTGA.

This clonotype appeared many times. The J gene is TRBJ2-1, the V gene TRBV29-1; D gene uncertain. The CDR3 length is 13 residues. CDR1 and CDR2 (germline): SQVTM, ANQGSEA. Trimming removed 5 bases from V and 4 bases from J, with 12 bases in between. Here the CDR3 reads CSVLVVAYNEQFF. The CDR3, as DNA: TGCAGCGTTTTAGTTGTTGCGTACAATGAGCAGTTCTTC.

This clonotype was seen repeatedly, ten times or more. This sequence joins TRBV10-3 and TRBJ2-7; TRBD1 matches at 7 bases. Germline V lookup: CDR1 ENHRY, CDR2 SYGVKD. The CDR3 extends over 13 amino acids. The ends lost 8 bases at V and 3 bases at J; junction bases unmatched: 7. The CDR3 DNA follows: TGTGCCATCCTCGGGACAGAGGACTACGAGCAGTACTTC. Residues: CAILGTEDYEQYF.

This clonotype qualifies as medium-sized. The chain has TRBV6-1 and TRBJ2-7; 8 bases align to TRBD1. The CDR3 is 15 amino acids. After removal of 5 bases from V and 7 bases from J, the junction contained 13 bases not matched to a gene. Germline V gene sequence: CDR1 MNHNS, CDR2 SASEGT. Here the CDR3 reads CASSLSPQGGGEQYF. DNA for the CDR3: TGTGCCAGCAGTCTCTCTCCACAGGGGGGAGGAGAGCAGTACTTC.

This clonotype was seen only once. J is TRBJ1-1 and V is TRBV27, with D unresolved. V was pared by 8 bases and J by 4 bases, with 11 bases between. Germline lookup yields CDR1 MNHEY and CDR2 SMNVEV (reference sequence). The CDR3 consists of 12 residues. The CDR3 sequence: CASGPGSTEAFF. DNA of the CDR3: TGTGCCAGCGGCCCAGGCAGCACTGAAGCTTTCTTT.

The CDR3 DNA follows: TGTGCCAGCAGTGAAAAGACAGGGGCTGTTCAGCCCCAGCATTTT. Its translation is CASSEKTGAVQPQHF. The chain uses TRBV6-1 and TRBJ1-5, with 8 positions matching TRBD1. V lost 2 bases to trimming and J lost 6 bases; unmatched junction nucleotides: 6. The CDR3 contains 15 residues. Germline assignment: CDR1 MNHNS and CDR2 SASEGT.

V gene TRBV7-6 combines with J gene TRBJ2-3; TRBD2 matches 15 bases. The CDR3 extends over 18 amino acids. From germline, CDR1 is SGHVS and CDR2 FNYEAQ. The V and J ends lost 5 bases and 2 bases, in that order; junction bases with no gene match: 8. CDR3 residues: CASSPGLAGGRITDTQYF. CDR3 DNA sequence: TGTGCCAGCAGCCCGGGACTAGCGGGGGGACGAATCACAGATACGCAGTATTTT.

By proportion, this clonotype is medium-sized. The chain uses TRBV20-1 and TRBJ1-3; D ambiguous. Germline-derived CDR1 and CDR2 are DFQATT and SNEGSKA (reference sequence). Trimming took off 6 bases at V and 1 base at J, with 4 bases between the two ends. CDR3 length: 11 amino acids. The CDR3: CSARSGNTIYF. The CDR3, as DNA: TGCAGTGCCAGATCTGGAAACACCATATATTTT.

The rearrangement links TRBV20-1 to TRBJ2-7, with 7 bases that match TRBD2. The CDR3 is 14 residues long. Germline trimming cut 0 bases from V and 2 bases from J; bases unmatched to any gene: 4. CDR1 is DFQATT and CDR2 is SNEGSKA in the germline V gene (reference sequence). Written as DNA, the CDR3 is TGCAGTGCTAGAGATCCAGGACTAGCCTACGAGCAGTACTTC. Translation gives CSARDPGLAYEQYF.

This chain uses TRBV27 with TRBJ2-7; 13 positions agree with TRBD2. This CDR3 contains 17 residues. V lost 5 bases, J lost 4 bases, and 11 bases stayed unmatched. From germline, CDR1 is MNHEY and CDR2 SMNVEV (reference sequence). The CDR3 sequence: CASSPSPRTSGSYEQYF. The CDR3 DNA is TGTGCCAGCAGTCCCTCCCCCCGGACTAGCGGGAGTTACGAGCAGTACTTC.

This chain's CDR3 is CASSLPEGGSYNEQFF. CDR3 nucleotide sequence: TGTGCCAGCAGTTTACCGGAGGGAGGGTCCTACAATGAGCAGTTCTTC. This chain links TRBV12-3 or TRBV12-4 with TRBJ2-1; 7 bases are shared with TRBD2. The CDR3 length is 16 residues. Trimming took 2 bases from V and 1 from J; bases not matched to a gene: 5.

Relative to its sample, this clonotype is medium-sized (0.01 to 0.1%). The chain has TRBV20-1 and TRBJ1-4; 8 positions match TRBD1. Unmatched junction bases numbered 6, after V lost 0 bases and J lost 6 bases. CDR1 DFQATT and CDR2 SNEGSKA come from the germline V gene (reference sequence). There are 15 residues in the CDR3. The CDR3 bases are TGCAGTGCTAGAGATGGGGGACAGGTCGATGAAAAACTGTTTTTT. This codes for CSARDGGQVDEKLFF.

The V call is TRBV7-2, the J call TRBJ1-1, with D hard to call. Germline values: CDR1 SGHTA, CDR2 FQGNSA. The CDR3 consists of 13 residues. Trimming removed 11 bases from V and 1 base from J, with 14 bases in between. This CDR3 reads CAAGRQTNTEAFF. The CDR3 nucleotides are TGTGCCGCCGGGCGGCAGACGAACACTGAAGCTTTCTTT.

By share of the sample, this clonotype is medium-sized. This CDR3 is CASSWGVGTGELFF. CDR3 sequence (DNA): TGTGCCAGCAGCTGGGGGGTGGGCACCGGGGAGCTGTTTTTT. The V call is TRBV7-2, the J call TRBJ2-2; perhaps TRBD2 as D (6 bases). CDR3 length equals 14 residues. V gave up 4 bases and J gave up 4 bases, with 10 bases separating them. The germline CDR1 and CDR2 sequences are SGHTA and FQGNSA. Looking up the rest from reference TRBV7-2 and TRBJ2-2 gives the full variable domain: GAGVSQSPSNKVTEKGKDVELRCDPISGHTALYWYRQSLGQGLEFLIYFQGNSAPDKSGLPSDRFSAERTGGSVSTLTIQRTQQEDSAVYLCASSWGVGTGELFFGEGSRLTVL.

This clonotype was recorded many times. V and J are TRBV2 and TRBJ2-3, with D perhaps matching TRBD2 (5 bases). V lost 7 bases and J 1 base, leaving 9 bases between the germline ends. This CDR3 has 13 residues. The V gene's germline CDR1 is SNHLY and CDR2 FYNNEI. CDR3 bases: TGTGCCAGCAAGTTGAGGGGCACAGATACGCAGTATTTT. Protein: CASKLRGTDTQYF.

J is TRBJ2-3 and V is TRBV6-2 or TRBV6-3; 8 bases are shared with TRBD1. Germline CDR1 is MNHEY and CDR2 is SVGEGT. V was clipped by 1 base and J by 2 bases; unmatched bases: 5. The CDR3 has 16 amino acids. The CDR3 is CASSYLGQVPTDTQYF. DNA for the CDR3: TGTGCCAGCAGTTACTTGGGACAGGTACCCACAGATACGCAGTATTTT.

In this sample, this clonotype turned up many times. A much bigger clone sits one base away, suggesting this may be a read error. V gene TRBV2 combines with J gene TRBJ2-7; tentative D call: TRBD1 (6 bases). The CDR3 has 14 amino acids. Germline CDR1 and CDR2: SNHLY and FYNNEI. As DNA, the CDR3 is TGTGCCGACCGGCAGGACAGCAACTCCTACAAGCAGTACTTC. Translating it yields CADRQDSNSYKQYF.

This clonotype was recorded only once. Relative to the germline gene, one junction end is altered; a read error may explain this. This rearrangement joins TRBV20-1 to TRBJ2-1; 10 nucleotides match TRBD2. CDR1 and CDR2 (germline): DFQATT, SNEGSKA (reference sequence). CDR3 length equals 16 residues. The CDR3 protein is CSARDIGTSAYNERFF. CDR3 nucleotide sequence: TGCAGTGCTAGAGATATTGGGACTAGCGCCTACAATGAGCGGTTCTTT.

This chain uses TRBV7-2 with TRBJ1-1; D not resolved. Trimming removed 5 bases at V and 0 bases at J, with 7 bases between. This CDR3 spans 13 amino acids. Germline V gene data show CDR1 as SGHTA and CDR2 as FQGNSA. CDR3 in amino acids: CASSRDMNTEAFF. DNA of the CDR3: TGTGCCAGCAGCCGGGATATGAACACTGAAGCTTTCTTT.